The 20 T cell receptor beta chains below come from one sample, sequenced in a study of cytomegalovirus exposure and HLA in healthy donors. PCR used 60 Vbeta primers and 13 Jbeta primers. Sequenced by immunoSEQ multiplex PCR; TCRdb stores in-frame clones only, minus some. The sample shows roughly 160,000 clones, roughly 85% of them seen only once. Specimen: PBMCs. The receptors were gathered from a woman in her fifties or sixties in good health and CMV-seronegative.

The rearrangement links TRBV7-2 to TRBJ2-5; 11 bases fit TRBD2. Germline trimming cut 2 bases from V and 2 bases from J; bases unmatched to any gene: 10. The CDR3 has 18 amino acids. CDR1 SGHTA and CDR2 FQGNSA come from the germline V gene. The CDR3 protein is CASSLMLAGGPGQETQYF. The CDR3 nucleotides are TGTGCCAGCAGCTTAATGTTAGCGGGAGGGCCGGGTCAAGAGACCCAGTACTTC.

The chain combines TRBV4-2 with TRBJ2-7; TRBD1 matches 7 bases. CDR3 length: 15 residues. V lost 5 bases to trimming and J lost 1 base; unmatched junction nucleotides: 8. Germline CDR1 LGHNA, CDR2 YNFKEQ. In DNA form, the CDR3 reads TGTGCCAGCAGCTTCCGGACAGGTATGTCCTACGAGCAGTACTTC. This gives the protein CASSFRTGMSYEQYF.

The gene calls are TRBV28 and TRBJ1-6; no reliable D call. V lost 5 bases, J lost 5 bases, and 7 bases lay in between. Germline CDR1 MDHEN, CDR2 SYDVKM. This CDR3 has 13 amino acids. CDR3 loop: CASSQINNSPLHF. The CDR3 region has the DNA TGTGCCAGCAGTCAGATCAATAATTCACCCCTCCACTTT.

V gene TRBV6-5 combines with J gene TRBJ2-1; 7 positions match TRBD2. V lost 6 bases and J lost 3; bases outside the gene matches: 5. In germline, CDR1 is MNHEY, CDR2 SVGAGI. This CDR3 spans 14 amino acids. The CDR3 DNA follows: TGTGCCAGCAGCTTACGCGGGGGCTACAATGAGCAGTTCTTC. Its translation: CASSLRGGYNEQFF.

The chain is built from TRBV7-2 and TRBJ2-7; the D is unclear. Trimming left V 2 bases short and J 6 bases short, with 20 bases between. CDR3 length: 16 amino acids. Looked up from germline, CDR1 is SGHTA and CDR2 is FQGNSA. The CDR3 bases are TGTGCCAGCAGCTTATGGGCAGGCCCTTTACCAGCCGAGCAGTACTTC. Amino acid sequence: CASSLWAGPLPAEQYF.

J is TRBJ1-4 and V is TRBV6-1; perhaps TRBD1 as D (6 bases). Germline-derived CDR1 and CDR2 are MNHNS and SASEGT. Between the trimmed V and J ends, which lost 2 bases and 8 bases, there was a span of 15 bases. The CDR3 runs to 15 residues. This chain's CDR3 is CASSELRGSDEKLFF. In DNA form, the CDR3 reads TGTGCCAGCAGTGAATTGAGGGGGTCGGACGAAAAACTGTTTTTT.

This chain's CDR3 is CASSKTGSLYEQYF. The CDR3 DNA is TGTGCCAGCAGCAAAACAGGGAGCCTCTACGAGCAGTACTTC. This chain connects TRBV9 to TRBJ2-7; weak D call: TRBD1 (6 bases). With 4 bases removed from V and 3 bases from J, the gap between germline ends came to 14 bases. This CDR3 has 14 amino acids. Germline CDR1 SGDLS, CDR2 YYNGEE.

The chain combines TRBV6-1 with TRBJ1-2; D remains ambiguous. The CDR3 totals 13 residues. The germline V gene encodes CDR1 MNHNS and CDR2 SASEGT. Trimming took off 8 bases at V and 5 bases at J, with 15 bases between the two ends. CDR3 amino acids: CASREPARYGYTF. CDR3 nucleotide sequence: TGTGCCAGCCGCGAGCCCGCTCGGTATGGCTACACCTTC.

The J gene is TRBJ2-2, the V gene TRBV7-9, with 11 bases identical to TRBD1. Looked up from germline, CDR1 is SEHNR and CDR2 is FQNEAQ (reference sequence). With 6 bases clipped from V and 7 bases from J, the junction kept 16 bases outside the gene matches. CDR3 size: 18 residues. The DNA for the CDR3 is TGTGCCAGCAGATCCGGTCTAGGACAGGGGGCGCAAGGCGGGGAGCTGTTTTTT. As protein: CASRSGLGQGAQGGELFF.

This sequence joins TRBV7-9 and TRBJ2-7, with a possible D match to TRBD2 (5 bases). V was pared by 7 bases and J by 6 bases, with 10 bases between. Germline loops: CDR1 SEHNR, CDR2 FQNEAQ (reference sequence). The CDR3 has 11 residues. The CDR3 DNA reads TGTGCCAGCACCTTCCTAGCCGAGCAGTACTTC. It encodes CASTFLAEQYF.

The count of this clone is one. This chain connects TRBV18 to TRBJ2-1; a weak D match, TRBD2 (5 bases). V was clipped by 3 bases and J by 0 bases, with 9 bases between them. From germline, CDR1 is KGHSH and CDR2 LQKENI. The CDR3 runs 15 residues. The CDR3, as DNA: TGTGCCAGCTCACCCCCGGGAAGCTCCTACAATGAGCAGTTCTTC. Protein product: CASSPPGSSYNEQFF.

This chain joins TRBV7-9 and TRBJ2-5, with 12 bases fitting TRBD2. V shed 6 bases, J shed 5 bases, and the junction held 7 bases outside the gene matches. Germline CDR1 is SEHNR and CDR2 is FQNEAQ (reference sequence). The CDR3 loop spans 15 amino acids. CDR3 bases: TGTGCCAGCAGTAGCCGGACTAGCGGGGATGAGACCCAGTACTTC. As protein: CASSSRTSGDETQYF.

This rearrangement joins TRBV10-3 to TRBJ2-5; 10 bases agree with TRBD1. The CDR3 has 15 residues. With V trimmed by 7 bases and J by 5 bases, 10 bases remained unmatched. Germline V gene sequence: CDR1 ENHRY, CDR2 SYGVKD. CDR3 loop: CAIKKGTGDRETQYF. The CDR3 DNA reads as TGTGCCATCAAGAAAGGGACAGGGGATAGGGAGACCCAGTACTTC.

The chain links TRBV2 to TRBJ2-3; no reliable D call. Germline CDR1 reads SNHLY; CDR2 reads FYNNEI. The CDR3 is made up of 14 amino acids. V lost 5 bases to trimming and J lost 2 bases, with 11 bases between them. The CDR3 is CASSLRQITDTQYF. The CDR3, as DNA: TGTGCCAGCAGTCTGAGGCAAATCACAGATACGCAGTATTTT.

V and J are TRBV10-2 and TRBJ1-5; a possible D gene is TRBD1 (5 bases). Deletions cut 5 bases from V and 0 bases from J, with 14 bases between. Germline V gene lookup returns CDR1 WSHSY and CDR2 SAAADI. The CDR3 is made up of 16 amino acids. The CDR3, as DNA: TGCGCCAGCAGTCTTTCCCAGGACAATAGCAATCAGCCCCAGCATTTT. Its translation: CASSLSQDNSNQPQHF.

The chain couples TRBV9 to TRBJ2-2; 7 bases line up with TRBD1. Germline assignment: CDR1 SGDLS and CDR2 YYNGEE. Trimming at V came to 4 bases and at J to 4 bases, leaving 7 bases not matched to a gene. The CDR3 is 15 residues long. CDR3 in DNA: TGTGCCAGCAGCCCTCACAGGGGTGGCACCGGGGAGCTGTTTTTT. Its protein product is CASSPHRGGTGELFF. The variable domain in full, completed from reference TRBV9 and TRBJ2-2, reads DSGVTQTPKHLITATGQRVTLRCSPRSGDLSVYWYQQSLDQGLQFLIQYYNGEERAKGNILERFSAQQFPDLHSELNLSSLELGDSALYFCASSPHRGGTGELFFGEGSRLTVL.

The chain joins TRBV4-1 to TRBJ2-7, with 8 nucleotides matching TRBD1. The V gene end was trimmed by 1 base and the J gene end by 2 bases; junction bases not matched to a gene: 7. The CDR3 spans 16 residues. The germline CDR1 and CDR2 sequences are MGHRA and YSYEKL. CDR3 sequence reads: CASSQGIGTGAYEQYF. The CDR3 DNA reads as TGCGCCAGCAGCCAAGGAATCGGGACAGGCGCCTACGAGCAGTACTTC.

This clone occurred once. This chain joins TRBV10-2 and TRBJ1-3, with D perhaps matching TRBD1 (6 bases). Trimming left V 3 bases short and J 0 bases short, with 18 bases between. The germline V gene has CDR1 WSHSY and CDR2 SAAADI. This CDR3 is 18 amino acids long. The chain's CDR3 is CASSDLEGGAGSGNTIYF. CDR3 nucleotide sequence: TGCGCCAGCAGTGACCTCGAAGGGGGAGCCGGCTCTGGAAACACCATATATTTT.

The rearrangement uses TRBV4-2 and TRBJ2-2; D is ambiguous. The germline V gene has CDR1 LGHNA and CDR2 YNFKEQ. There are 13 residues in the CDR3. V was trimmed by 4 bases and J by 3 bases, leaving 6 bases between them. Here the CDR3 reads CASSRQDTGELFF. CDR3 sequence (DNA): TGTGCCAGCAGCCGGCAGGACACCGGGGAGCTGTTTTTT.

The chain uses TRBV28 and TRBJ2-7; 16 positions agree with TRBD2. The J segment lost 2 bases and the V segment lost 6 bases, leaving 10 bases of the junction unmatched. Germline V CDR1 and CDR2: MDHEN, SYDVKM. The CDR3 extends over 18 amino acids. Written as DNA, the CDR3 is TGTGCCAGCAGACCCCCCGGGACTAGCGGGAGGGGGGCCTACGAGCAGTACTTC. Amino acid sequence: CASRPPGTSGRGAYEQYF.